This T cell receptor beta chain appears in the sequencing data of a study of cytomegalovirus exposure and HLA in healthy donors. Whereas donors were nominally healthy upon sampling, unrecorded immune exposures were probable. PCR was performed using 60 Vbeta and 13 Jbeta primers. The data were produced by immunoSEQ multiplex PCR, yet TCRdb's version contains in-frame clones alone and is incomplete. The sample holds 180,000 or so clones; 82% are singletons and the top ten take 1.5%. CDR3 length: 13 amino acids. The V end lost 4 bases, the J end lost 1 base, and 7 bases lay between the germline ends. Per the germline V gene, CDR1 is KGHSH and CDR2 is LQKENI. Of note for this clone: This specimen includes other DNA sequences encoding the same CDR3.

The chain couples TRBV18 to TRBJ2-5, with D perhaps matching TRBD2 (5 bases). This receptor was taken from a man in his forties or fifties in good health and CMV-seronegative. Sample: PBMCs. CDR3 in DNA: TGTGCCAGCTCACTCGGACTCCAAGAGACCCAGTACTTC. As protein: CASSLGLQETQYF.